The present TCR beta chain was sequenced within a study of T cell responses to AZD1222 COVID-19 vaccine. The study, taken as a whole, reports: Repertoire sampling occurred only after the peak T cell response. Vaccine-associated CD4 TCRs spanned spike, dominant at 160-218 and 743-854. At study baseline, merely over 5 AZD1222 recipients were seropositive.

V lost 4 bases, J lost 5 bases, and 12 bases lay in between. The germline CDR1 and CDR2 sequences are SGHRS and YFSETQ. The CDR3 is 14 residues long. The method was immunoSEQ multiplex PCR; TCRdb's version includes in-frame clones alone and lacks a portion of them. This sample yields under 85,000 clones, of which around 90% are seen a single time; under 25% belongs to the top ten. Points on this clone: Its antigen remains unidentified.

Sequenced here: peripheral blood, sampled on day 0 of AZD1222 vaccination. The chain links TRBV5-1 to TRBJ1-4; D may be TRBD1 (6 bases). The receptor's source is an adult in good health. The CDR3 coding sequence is TGCGCCAGCAGCCCTGGGGGACACAATGAAAAACTGTTTTTT. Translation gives CASSPGGHNEKLFF.